The 26 T cell receptor beta chains below all came from one sample that was sequenced in a study of metastatic and nonmetastatic thyroid tumors. With MiXCR, TCRdb called clones anew from the PCR reads. The table has around 30,000 clones, around 4% seen once; the top ten hold around a fifth. All patients reached thyroid surgery having received no treatment beforehand. Sequencing was performed on blood. Receptors originate from a female donor with papillary thyroid cancer or a benign thyroid nodule (not recorded which). Some clones in this sample may be carry-over from other donors' samples.

This clone qualifies as medium-sized. V is TRBV6-6 and J is TRBJ1-5; 7 bases align to TRBD1. Germline-derived CDR1 and CDR2 are MNHNY and SVGAGI (reference sequence). The CDR3 spans 15 residues. After removal of 0 bases from V and 9 bases from J, the junction contained 8 bases not matched to a gene. CDR3 nucleotide sequence: TGTGCCAGCAGTTACTCGACAGGGTCTGTTCTGCCCCAGCATTTT. Translation: CASSYSTGSVLPQHF.

Comment on this clone: The conserved final phenylalanine or tryptophan is absent from the CDR3, which likely points to a read error. The chain uses TRBV28 and TRBJ2-7, with a possible D match to TRBD2 (6 bases). The V and J ends lost 9 bases and 7 bases respectively, with 22 bases between them. Germline values: CDR1 MDHEN, CDR2 SYDVKM. The CDR3 length is 14 residues. The CDR3 nucleotides read TGTGCCAGTGTTGCCTCCGGAGGGCTGAGGGAGCAGTACTCC. Residues: CASVASGGLREQYS.

This clone has a count of ten or more. In DNA, the CDR3 is TGTGCCAGCAGGCCTGACCTCAGGGACGCTGAAGCTTTCTTT. Its translation: CASRPDLRDAEAFF. The V call is TRBV27, the J call TRBJ1-1; weak D call: TRBD1 (5 bases). The germline gives CDR1 MNHEY, CDR2 SMNVEV (reference sequence). The CDR3 consists of 14 residues. Trimming removed 6 bases at V and 6 bases at J, with 17 bases between.

This clone was seen at least ten times. The V gene is TRBV7-3, the J gene TRBJ2-2, with D hard to call. This CDR3 has 16 residues. V gave up 5 bases and J gave up 5 bases, with 18 bases separating them. Looked up from germline, CDR1 is SGHTA and CDR2 is FQGTGA. The CDR3 loop is CASSIKGYYGTGELFF. The CDR3 region has the DNA TGTGCCAGCAGCATAAAGGGTTACTATGGGACCGGGGAGCTGTTTTTT.

In this sample, this clone turned up many times. This chain connects TRBV20-1 to TRBJ2-3; D not certain. The CDR3 is 13 residues long. Germline values: CDR1 DFQATT, CDR2 SNEGSKA (reference sequence). Trimming removed 3 bases from V and 3 bases from J, with 10 bases in between. The CDR3 nucleotides are TGCAGTGCTAGCTTGCAGTTTACAGATACGCAGTATTTT. Residues: CSASLQFTDTQYF.

This clone has only a few counts. The chain joins TRBV27 to TRBJ1-3; TRBD1 might be the D (5 bases). V dropped 6 bases and J dropped 4 bases, with 16 bases sitting between them. CDR3 length: 15 residues. Germline-derived CDR1 and CDR2 are MNHEY and SMNVEV (reference sequence). CDR3 in DNA: TGTGCCAGCAGACCCACGACAGAATACGGAAACACCATATATTTT. Translating it yields CASRPTTEYGNTIYF.

This clone was seen repeatedly, ten times or more. The chain carries TRBV4-1 and TRBJ2-7; D perhaps matches TRBD2 (5 bases). Looked up from germline, CDR1 is MGHRA and CDR2 is YSYEKL. The CDR3 spans 16 residues. Trimming cost V 0 bases and J 5 bases, with 17 bases left between them. The CDR3 loop is CASSQEPVGVRHEQYF. CDR3 sequence (DNA): TGCGCCAGCAGCCAAGAACCAGTCGGGGTGAGGCACGAGCAGTACTTC.

This clone was observed at least ten times. The chain recombines TRBV20-1 with TRBJ2-3; no reliable D call. The CDR3 covers 11 residues. Germline-derived CDR1 and CDR2 are DFQATT and SNEGSKA (reference sequence). V gave up 2 bases and J gave up 11 bases, with 11 bases separating them. DNA of the CDR3: TGCAGTGCTAGACCCTCCGCTATGCAGTATTTT. Translation: CSARPSAMQYF.

Concerning this clone: This sequence may be a read error, since a much larger clone differs from it by one base. The chain links TRBV10-3 to TRBJ1-1, with D perhaps TRBD1 (5 bases). Trimming removed 5 bases from V and 5 bases from J, with 15 bases in between. The CDR3 extends over 14 amino acids. CDR1 is ENHRY and CDR2 is SYGVKD in the germline V gene. The DNA of the CDR3 is TGTGCCATCAGTAGACATGGGGAGGGGACTGAAGCTTTCTTT. Protein sequence: CAISRHGEGTEAFF.

A few counts support this clone. A much larger clone lies one base from this, so it may be a read error. The CDR3 end shows no conserved phenylalanine or tryptophan, and so a read error is likely. The chain links TRBV3-1 to TRBJ2-7, with D maybe TRBD2 (6 bases). Germline V gene sequence: CDR1 LGHDT, CDR2 YNNKEL (reference sequence). The CDR3 is made up of 15 amino acids. The germline V and J ends were trimmed by 6 bases and 1 base, with 16 bases remaining between them. The CDR3 DNA follows: TGTGCCAGCAGGGGTTTCGGAGGGGATTCCTACGAGCAGTACCTC. As protein: CASRGFGGDSYEQYL.

This clone is medium-sized by share. The chain links TRBV28 to TRBJ1-6; D gene unclear. CDR1 is MDHEN and CDR2 is SYDVKM in the germline V gene. The CDR3 spans 15 residues. V dropped 2 bases and J dropped 10 bases, with 15 bases sitting between them. CDR3 sequence reads: CASSLDGGFRSPLHF. CDR3 nucleotide sequence: TGTGCCAGCAGTTTAGATGGAGGATTTCGATCACCCCTCCACTTT. Full variable domain (remainder filled in from reference TRBV28 and TRBJ1-6): DVKVTQSSRYLVKRTGEKVFLECVQDMDHENMFWYRQDPGLGLRLIYFSYDVKMKEKGDIPEGYSVSREKKERFSLILESASTNQTSMYLCASSLDGGFRSPLHFGNGTRLTVT.

This clone was seen at least ten times. The rearrangement uses TRBV12-3 or TRBV12-4 and TRBJ1-4, with TRBD1 as a possible D gene (5 bases). The CDR3 contains 15 residues. Between the trimmed V and J ends, which lost 6 bases and 5 bases, there was a span of 16 bases. The CDR3 DNA is TGTGCCAGCAGCTTTAGGGGCGGAGGGAATGAAAAACTGTTTTTT. Its protein product is CASSFRGGGNEKLFF.

This clone has only a few counts. The V call is TRBV6-1, the J call TRBJ1-3; TRBD1 is a possible D gene (6 bases). The germline V gene encodes CDR1 MNHNS and CDR2 SASEGT. V was shortened by 6 bases and J by 4 bases, with 10 bases between the two germline ends. The CDR3 consists of 13 residues. CDR3 sequence (DNA): TGTGCCAGCAGGGTACAGGGAGGAAACACCATATATTTT. Its protein product is CASRVQGGNTIYF.

This sequence joins TRBV7-2 and TRBJ1-3, with TRBD1 as a possible D gene (6 bases). Deletions cut 3 bases from V and 7 bases from J, with 13 bases between. The CDR3 totals 14 residues. Germline V gene sequence: CDR1 SGHTA, CDR2 FQGNSA. The CDR3, as DNA: TGTGCCAGCAGCTTGCAGGCAGGGGCGAACACCATATATTTT. Amino acid sequence: CASSLQAGANTIYF.

The chain links TRBV20-1 to TRBJ2-1; 7 bases fit TRBD2. CDR1 and CDR2 from the germline V gene are DFQATT and SNEGSKA (reference sequence). This CDR3 is 14 amino acids long. This CDR3 reads CGSAAGDGYNEQFF. The CDR3 DNA follows: TGCGGAAGTGCCGCGGGAGACGGCTACAATGAGCAGTTCTTC.

This clone came up many times. The J gene is TRBJ2-1, the V gene TRBV2; either TRBD1 or TRBD2 may supply D (6 bases each). The germline V gene encodes CDR1 SNHLY and CDR2 FYNNEI. Trimming removed 2 bases at V and 1 base at J, with 15 bases between. This CDR3 has 17 amino acids. As DNA, the CDR3 is TGTGCCAGCAGTGAAACGGGGGCAGCGTTATCCTACAATGAGCAGTTCTTC. This encodes CASSETGAALSYNEQFF.

This clone was counted a few times. The rearrangement uses TRBV12-3 or TRBV12-4 and TRBJ2-2; D unclear. V was clipped by 3 bases and J by 2 bases, with 4 bases between them. The CDR3 sequence is 13 residues long. This chain's CDR3 is CASSFINTGELFF. The CDR3, as DNA: TGTGCCAGCAGTTTTATCAACACCGGGGAGCTGTTTTTT.

There are a few counts of this clone. The rearrangement uses TRBV10-2 and TRBJ2-7; the D gene is possibly TRBD1 (6 bases). There are 14 residues in the CDR3. Germline CDR1 reads WSHSY; CDR2 reads SAAADI. V was shortened by 6 bases and J by 3 bases, with 15 bases between the two germline ends. As DNA, the CDR3 is TGCGCCAGCAGGAACAGGGAAGCAGGCTACGAGCAGTACTTC. Amino acid sequence: CASRNREAGYEQYF.

The table lists this clone with a few counts. The chain has TRBV12-3 or TRBV12-4 and TRBJ2-7; D may be TRBD1 or TRBD2 (5 bases each). V was trimmed by 5 bases and J by 1 base, leaving 12 bases between them. The CDR3 length is 14 residues. DNA for the CDR3: TGTGCCAGCAGTCCACGGGACCGATCCTACGAGCAGTACTTC. It yields the protein CASSPRDRSYEQYF.

This clone came up many times. The V gene is TRBV5-1, the J gene TRBJ2-2; TRBD1 agrees at 10 bases. The germline V gene has CDR1 SGHRS and CDR2 YFSETQ. With V trimmed by 2 bases and J by 7 bases, 11 bases remained unmatched. The CDR3 consists of 17 residues. The CDR3 loop is CASSFGTRQGAGGELFF. The CDR3 region has the DNA TGCGCCAGCAGCTTCGGGACCCGACAGGGGGCCGGCGGGGAGCTGTTTTTT.

The chain links TRBV11-3 to TRBJ1-4, with no clear D. The CDR3 is 12 residues long. V was clipped by 3 bases and J by 4 bases, with 3 bases between them. Germline CDR1 SGHNT, CDR2 YENEEA. CDR3 nucleotides: TGTGCCAGCAGCTTGGTTAATGAAAAACTGTTTTTT. Its protein is CASSLVNEKLFF.

In its sample, this clone was seen many times. V gene TRBV9 combines with J gene TRBJ2-1, with D perhaps TRBD2 (5 bases). Trimming left V 0 bases short and J 9 bases short, with 7 bases between. The CDR3 sequence is 12 residues long. CDR1 and CDR2 (germline): SGDLS, YYNGEE. CDR3 in DNA: TGTGCCAGCAGCGTAGCTGAGGGTGAGCAGTTCTTC. It codes for CASSVAEGEQFF. Full variable domain (outside the CDR3, taken from reference TRBV9 and TRBJ2-1): DSGVTQTPKHLITATGQRVTLRCSPRSGDLSVYWYQQSLDQGLQFLIQYYNGEERAKGNILERFSAQQFPDLHSELNLSSLELGDSALYFCASSVAEGEQFFGPGTRLTVL.

This clone was counted a few times. Other nucleotide sequences in the sample specify the same CDR3. This rearrangement joins TRBV15 to TRBJ1-2, with D uncertain. The V end lost 4 bases, the J end lost 9 bases, and 12 bases lay between the germline ends. Germline V gives CDR1 LNHNV, CDR2 YYDKDF (reference sequence). CDR3 length: 12 residues. Here the CDR3 reads CATSKERMSYTF. The CDR3, as DNA: TGTGCCACCAGCAAAGAGCGGATGAGCTACACCTTC.

The chain has TRBV6-1 and TRBJ2-5; 7 positions agree with TRBD1. The J segment lost 1 base and the V segment lost 4 bases, leaving 6 bases of the junction unmatched. Germline CDR1 reads MNHNS; CDR2 reads SASEGT. The CDR3 consists of 15 residues. CDR3: CASSGDSFSQETQYF. The CDR3 DNA sequence: TGTGCCAGCAGTGGGGACAGTTTCTCCCAAGAGACCCAGTACTTC.

This chain joins TRBV19 and TRBJ2-3; no firm D call. V gave up 5 bases and J gave up 2 bases, with 8 bases separating them. The CDR3 spans 13 residues. CDR1 and CDR2 from the germline V gene are LNHDA and SQIVND (reference sequence). The chain's CDR3 is CASSFTITDTQYF. CDR3 nucleotide sequence: TGTGCCAGTAGTTTCACGATCACAGATACGCAGTATTTT.

This chain links TRBV12-3 or TRBV12-4 with TRBJ2-3; D gene uncertain. The CDR3 sequence is 15 residues long. V gave up 1 base and J gave up 3 bases, with 11 bases separating them. The CDR3 DNA reads TGTGCCAGCAGTTTAGGGTGCATTTTGACAGATACGCAGTATTTT. Protein product: CASSLGCILTDTQYF.